Each of the 7 T cell receptor beta chains below was sequenced from the same sample in a study of vaccination effects on CD4 cells after COVID-19 (dated by TCRdb to 2021 to 2024). The ViraFEST assay stimulated PBMC with viral peptide pools and then used TCR sequencing to identify antigen-specific CD4+ T cell clonotypes by expansion. After more than nine days of culture, CD4+ T cells were isolated with the EasySep CD4+ T cell isolation kit. PCR-confirmed SARS-CoV-2 infection had occurred in convalescent patients between March and December 2020, before the Alpha, Beta and Delta variants emerged in the United States. The library was built by means of the immunoSEQ multiplex PCR assay. The source is immuneACCESS, and TCRdb retained only in-frame sequences with V and J called. Part of the clones is not carried over; for the studies checked, unresolved V genes explain less than half of this, and the remainder is unexplained. Recorded for this sample are some 30,000 clones; 72% of them occurred a single time. Of the sample, 25% to 30% falls within the top ten clones.

These receptors' targets are unknown. The sample here was CD4+ T cells from PBMCs cultured with a peptide pool, taken before COVID-19 vaccination. The receptors were gathered from a human donor who had a prior SARS-CoV-2 infection.

The chain employs TRBV27 and TRBJ1-4; D is ambiguous. Trimming cost V 0 bases and J 2 bases, with 19 bases left between them. The CDR3 is 19 residues long. Germline V gene lookup returns CDR1 MNHEY and CDR2 SMNVEV (reference sequence). CDR3 protein: CASSLSFFQTLATNEKLFF. In nucleotides, the CDR3 is TGTGCCAGCAGTTTATCATTTTTCCAGACTCTCGCCACTAATGAAAAACTGTTTTTT.

This chain uses TRBV7-8 with TRBJ2-1; 11 nucleotides align to TRBD2. Per the germline V gene, CDR1 is SGHVS and CDR2 is FQNEAQ. The CDR3 runs 15 residues. V was pared by 3 bases and J by 3 bases, with 1 base of the junction left unmatched. CDR3 sequence: CASSLGTSGYNEQFF. CDR3 in DNA: TGTGCCAGCAGCTTGGGGACTAGCGGCTACAATGAGCAGTTCTTC.

The chain has TRBV19 and TRBJ2-1; D gene uncertain. Germline V lookup: CDR1 LNHDA, CDR2 SQIVND (reference sequence). This CDR3 contains 11 residues. Trimming took 8 bases from V and 3 from J, leaving 5 bases between them. CDR3 DNA: TGTGCCAGTCGGTTCTACAATGAGCAGTTCTTC. This sequence encodes CASRFYNEQFF.

The chain links TRBV11-2 to TRBJ2-3; TRBD1 is a possible D gene (6 bases). This CDR3 comprises 18 residues. Germline V gene data show CDR1 as SGHAT and CDR2 as FQNNGV. The V end was cut by 6 bases, the J end by 5 bases, with 27 bases between. CDR3 sequence: CASRTIRPGAGVGDTQYF. CDR3 coding DNA: TGTGCCAGCAGAACGATACGACCAGGGGCTGGTGTGGGAGATACGCAGTATTTT. The whole variable domain, remainder taken from reference TRBV11-2 and TRBJ2-3, is EAGVAQSPRYKIIEKRQSVAFWCNPISGHATLYWYQQILGQGPKLLIQFQNNGVVDDSQLPKDRFSAERLKGVDSTLKIQPAKLEDSAVYLCASRTIRPGAGVGDTQYFGPGTRLTVL.

The rearrangement links TRBV6-2 or TRBV6-3 to TRBJ2-1; D is unresolved. The V end lost 3 bases, the J end lost 7 bases, and 10 bases lay between the germline ends. CDR3 length: 13 amino acids. Germline CDR1 reads MNHEY; CDR2 reads SVGEGT. The CDR3 is CASSYGRRNEQFF. The CDR3 DNA reads TGTGCCAGCAGTTATGGGCGCCGTAATGAGCAGTTCTTC.

This sequence joins TRBV29-1 and TRBJ2-3; 7 positions agree with TRBD2. In germline, CDR1 is SQVTM, CDR2 ANQGSEA. CDR3 length: 15 amino acids. J was trimmed by 2 bases and V by 3 bases; bases with no gene match: 8. The CDR3 region has the DNA TGCAGCGTTGAGTGGGGGGGAATTTTCACAGATACGCAGTATTTT. Protein sequence: CSVEWGGIFTDTQYF.

V usage is TRBV3-1 (or the pseudogene TRBV3-2) and J usage is TRBJ1-2; no clear D gene. Germline lookup yields CDR1 LGHDT and CDR2 YNNKEL (reference sequence). This CDR3 region has 13 residues. V lost 3 bases and J 2 bases, leaving 7 bases between the germline ends. CDR3 loop: CASSHSLNYGYTF. CDR3 in DNA: TGTGCCAGCAGCCATAGCCTGAACTATGGCTACACCTTC.